This TCR beta chain is drawn from a study of blood T cells in healthy people across ages. The use of a sample-barcoded 5' primer and a J-beta primer mix characterized a second PCR of about 6 to 11 cycles. From the 5' RACE reads, TCRdb called clonotypes with MiXCR, one entry per CDR3 protein. Seen here are roughly 730,000 distinct CDR3 sequences, 56% observed once, and the top ten hold roughly 26%. Every sample had a minimum of 6.5 million PBMCs isolated. Germline V gives CDR1 SQVTM, CDR2 ANQGSEA. This CDR3 contains 14 residues. V dropped 7 bases and J dropped 4 bases, with 20 bases sitting between them.

The source of this sequence is a man aged 35-49 years in good health. The chain is built from TRBV29-1 and TRBJ2-7, with D possibly TRBD2 on 6 matching bases. Sequenced sample: blood. The CDR3 nucleotides are TGCAGCGCCCTGGAGGGGTATACTCGGTACGAGCAGTACTTC. Translating it yields CSALEGYTRYEQYF.